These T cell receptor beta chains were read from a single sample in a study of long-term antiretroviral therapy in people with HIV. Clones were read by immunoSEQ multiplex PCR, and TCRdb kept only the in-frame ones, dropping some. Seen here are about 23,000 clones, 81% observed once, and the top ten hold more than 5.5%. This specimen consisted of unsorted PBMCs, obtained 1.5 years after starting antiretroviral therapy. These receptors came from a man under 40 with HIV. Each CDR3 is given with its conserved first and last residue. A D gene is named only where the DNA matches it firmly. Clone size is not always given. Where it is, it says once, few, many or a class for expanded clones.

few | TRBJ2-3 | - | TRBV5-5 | TGTGCCAGCAGCTTGGGGCTTCTCCTCACAGATACGCAGTATTTT | CASSLGLLLTDTQYF
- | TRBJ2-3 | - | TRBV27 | TGTGCCAGCAGTCCCCTCACCCTTGACTTAGCCACAGATACGCAGTATTTT | CASSPLTLDLATDTQYF
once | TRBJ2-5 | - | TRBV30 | TGTGCCTCCGGCCAGTCTTTAGAGACCCAGTACTTC | CASGQSLETQYF
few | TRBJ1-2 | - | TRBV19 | TGTGCCAGTAGGCTCGGAGGGGATGTAAACTATGGCTACACCTTC | CASRLGGDVNYGYTF
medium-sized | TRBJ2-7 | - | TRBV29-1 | TGCAGTGAGCCGGGACTTTTTCTCCTGGGACGCTCCTACGAGCAGTACTTC | CSEPGLFLLGRSYEQYF
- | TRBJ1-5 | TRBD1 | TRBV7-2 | TGTGCCAGCAGAGGACAGGGGAACCAGCCCCAGCATTTT | CASRGQGNQPQHF
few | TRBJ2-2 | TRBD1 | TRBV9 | TGTGCCAGCAGCGCTAGGACAGGGGTCGACACCGGGGAGCTGTTTTTT | CASSARTGVDTGELFF
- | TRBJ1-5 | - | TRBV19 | TGTGCCAGTGGGGACGGCAATCAGCCCCAGCATTTT | CASGDGNQPQHF
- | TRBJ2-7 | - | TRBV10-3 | TGTGCCTCCGGGGGCGGATCCTACGAGCAGTACTTC | CASGGGSYEQYF
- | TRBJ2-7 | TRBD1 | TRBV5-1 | TGCGCCAGCAGTGCGACAGGGGGCACCTACGAGCAGTACTTC | CASSATGGTYEQYF
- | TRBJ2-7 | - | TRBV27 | TGTGCCAGCAGTCTAACTAGAAACTACGAGCAGTACTTC | CASSLTRNYEQYF
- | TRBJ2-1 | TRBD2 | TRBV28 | TGTGCCAGCAGCCGAGCGGGGCCTCGAAATGAGCAGTTCTTC | CASSRAGPRNEQFF
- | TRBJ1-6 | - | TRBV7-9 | TGTGCCAGCAGCTTAGATCTACAGGGCTCTTATAATTCACCCCTCCACTTT | CASSLDLQGSYNSPLHF
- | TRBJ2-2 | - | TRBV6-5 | TGTGCCAGCAGTTCGTCGGTCGGGGAGCTGTTTTTT | CASSSSVGELFF
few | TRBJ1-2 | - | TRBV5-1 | TGCGCCAGCAGCTTGGAGGCGGAGGGCTATGGCTACACCTTC | CASSLEAEGYGYTF
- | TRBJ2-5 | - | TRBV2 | TGTGCCAGCAGTGAAGCGTATCGGATTCAAGAGACCCAGTACTTC | CASSEAYRIQETQYF
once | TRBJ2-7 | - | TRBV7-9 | TGTGCCAGCAGCTTAGGGGGCGAGTACGAGCAGTACTTC | CASSLGGEYEQYF
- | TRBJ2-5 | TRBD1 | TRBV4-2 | TGTGCCAGCAGCCAAGGGTTTGGACAGGGCGGTAGTGAGACCCAGTACTTC | CASSQGFGQGGSETQYF
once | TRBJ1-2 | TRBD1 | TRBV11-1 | TGTGCCAGCAGCCCTCTACTTCCAGGACAGGGTCGGTATGGCTACACCTTC | CASSPLLPGQGRYGYTF
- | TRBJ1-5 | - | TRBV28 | TGTGCCAGCAGTCCCGGGGGGTCCGGCAATCAGCCCCAGCATTTT | CASSPGGSGNQPQHF
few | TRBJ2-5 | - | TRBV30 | TGTGCCTGGAGTGGGGGGTATAACCAAGAGACCCAGTACTTC | CAWSGGYNQETQYF
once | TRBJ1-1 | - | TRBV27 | TGTGCCAGCAGTTTTAAAGGGTTCACTGAAGCTTTCTTT | CASSFKGFTEAFF
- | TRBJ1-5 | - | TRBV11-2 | TGTGCCAGCAGCTTACGGGCCGGCAGATTTGATCAGCCCCAGCATTTT | CASSLRAGRFDQPQHF
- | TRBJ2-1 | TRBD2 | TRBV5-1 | TGCGCCAGCAGCTTGGGGGGAGGGTCCTCCTACAATGAGCAGTTCTTC | CASSLGGGSSYNEQFF
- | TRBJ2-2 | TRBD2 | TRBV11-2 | TGTGCCAGCAGCTTAGTAAGCGGGGGGAACACCGGGGAGCTGTTTTTT | CASSLVSGGNTGELFF
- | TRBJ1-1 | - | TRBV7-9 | TGTGCCAGCAGTCCACGGATTGGGAACACTGAAGCTTTCTTT | CASSPRIGNTEAFF
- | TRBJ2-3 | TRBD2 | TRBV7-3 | TGTGCCAGCAGCCCTGCGGGGGGGTCTCCAGATACGCAGTATTTT | CASSPAGGSPDTQYF
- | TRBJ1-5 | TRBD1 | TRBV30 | TGTGCCTGGAGGGGACAGGGCGGTCAGCCCCAGCATTTT | CAWRGQGGQPQHF
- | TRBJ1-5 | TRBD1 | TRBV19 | TGTGCCAGTAGCAGGGACAGGGTGGATCAGCCCCAGCATTTT | CASSRDRVDQPQHF
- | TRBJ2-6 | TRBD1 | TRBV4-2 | TGTGCCAGCAGCCACCACCCCTTGGGACAGGGAACCTCTGGGGCCAACGTCCTGACTTTC | CASSHHPLGQGTSGANVLTF
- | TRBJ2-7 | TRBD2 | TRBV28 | TGTGCCAGCACCGGACTAGCGGGAGGCACCTACGAGCAGTACTTC | CASTGLAGGTYEQYF
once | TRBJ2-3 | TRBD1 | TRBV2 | TGTGCCAGCAGTGAAAGGACAGGGGCACCAGATACGCAGTATTTT | CASSERTGAPDTQYF
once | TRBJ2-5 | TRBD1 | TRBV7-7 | TGTGCTAGCAGCAGGGGGGAGACCCAGTACTTC | CASSRGETQYF
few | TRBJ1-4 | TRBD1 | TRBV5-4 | TGTGCCAGCAGCCCCGGGACAGGGGGCGAGGAAAAACTGTTTTTT | CASSPGTGGEEKLFF
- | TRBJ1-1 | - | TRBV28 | TGTGCCAGCATGGTCATGGTGAACACTGAAGCTTTCTTT | CASMVMVNTEAFF
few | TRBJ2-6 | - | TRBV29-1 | TGCAGCGTACAGGACCCTGGGGCCAACGTCCTGACTTTC | CSVQDPGANVLTF